A single sample gave rise to the 30 T cell receptor beta chains below, sequenced in a study of cytomegalovirus exposure and HLA in healthy donors. The PCR used 60 Vbeta and 13 Jbeta primers. Method: immunoSEQ multiplex PCR; TCRdb's copy keeps in-frame clones and lacks some. Here the sample spans under 50,000 clones, 65% to 80% being singletons. The sample consisted of PBMCs. The origin of the receptors is a man younger than 40 in good health and CMV-seronegative.

The sample holds a few counts of this clone. CDR3 DNA: TGCAGCGTTGCTCCCCCCAGGGTGGGGCAGTTCTTC. Its protein product is CSVAPPRVGQFF. V is TRBV29-1 and J is TRBJ2-1; tentative D call: TRBD1 (5 bases). The V gene's germline CDR1 is SQVTM and CDR2 ANQGSEA. V was cut by 4 bases and J by 12 bases, with 16 bases left in between. This CDR3 region has 12 residues.

The chain couples TRBV29-1 to TRBJ2-5, with 11 bases aligning to TRBD1. In germline, CDR1 is SQVTM, CDR2 ANQGSEA. There are 15 residues in the CDR3. V was pared by 6 bases and J by 5 bases, with 11 bases of the junction left unmatched. In nucleotides, the CDR3 is TGCAGCGTCTGGACAGGGGGCTCTCGCGCGGAGACCCAGTACTTC. It encodes CSVWTGGSRAETQYF. The whole variable domain, remainder taken from reference TRBV29-1 and TRBJ2-5, is SAVISQKPSRDICQRGTSLTIQCQVDSQVTMMFWYRQQPGQSLTLIATANQGSEATYESGFVIDKFPISRPNLTFSTLTVSNMSPEDSSIYLCSVWTGGSRAETQYFGPGTRLLVL.

The rearrangement links TRBV27 to TRBJ2-7, with D possibly matching TRBD2 (7 bases). This CDR3 has 14 amino acids. V was cut by 7 bases and J by 7 bases, with 20 bases left in between. Germline assignment: CDR1 MNHEY and CDR2 SMNVEV (reference sequence). In DNA, the CDR3 is TGTGCCAGCACACCCGGGGCGGGGGCGAGTGAGCAGTACTTC. Translation: CASTPGAGASEQYF.

The gene calls are TRBV7-2 and TRBJ2-7; D is ambiguous. The ends were cut back, 5 bases at V and 1 base at J, with 12 bases in the middle. The CDR3 has 14 residues. The V gene's germline CDR1 is SGHTA and CDR2 FQGNSA. CDR3 residues: CASSTNGGSYEQYF. In DNA form, the CDR3 reads TGTGCCAGCAGCACTAACGGCGGTTCCTACGAGCAGTACTTC.

V usage is TRBV4-1 and J usage is TRBJ1-1, with 10 bases identical to TRBD1. V lost 4 bases and J lost 3; bases outside the gene matches: 14. Germline V gives CDR1 MGHRA, CDR2 YSYEKL. This CDR3 is built from 18 residues. The CDR3 coding sequence is TGCGCCAGCAGCCTTTTTCCTCCCGGGACAGGGGTGCACACTGAAGCTTTCTTT. Protein: CASSLFPPGTGVHTEAFF.

The J gene is TRBJ2-2, the V gene TRBV11-1, with 8 bases identical to TRBD1. The length of the CDR3 is 13 residues. Germline CDR1 is SGHAT and CDR2 is FQDESV (reference sequence). After removal of 10 bases from V and 0 bases from J, the junction contained 1 base not matched to a gene. The chain's CDR3 is CATRGPNTGELFF. The CDR3, as DNA: TGTGCCACCAGGGGGCCGAACACCGGGGAGCTGTTTTTT.

This clone was found once. V usage is TRBV7-8 and J usage is TRBJ1-5; a possible D gene is TRBD1 (5 bases). This CDR3 has 16 amino acids. V lost 10 bases and J 5 bases, leaving 24 bases between the germline ends. In germline, CDR1 is SGHVS, CDR2 FQNEAQ. Written as DNA, the CDR3 is TGTGCCACTTCGCTTTACCCAGGGAGGAGGGATCAGCCCCAGCATTTT. Its translation is CATSLYPGRRDQPQHF.

The genes are TRBV5-1 and TRBJ2-3; 10 bases agree with TRBD2. V gave up 3 bases and J gave up 4 bases; unmatched junction bases: 14. Germline CDR1 is SGHRS and CDR2 is YFSETQ. The CDR3 is 18 amino acids. The CDR3 coding sequence is TGCGCCAGCAGCTGGACACCTTATAACCTAGCGGGAGCAGATACGCAGTATTTT. Its translation: CASSWTPYNLAGADTQYF.

The chain links TRBV5-4 to TRBJ2-7; 10 nucleotides match TRBD2. J was trimmed by 3 bases and V by 2 bases; bases with no gene match: 2. The CDR3 extends over 14 amino acids. The germline CDR1 and CDR2 sequences are SGHNT and YYREEE (reference sequence). CDR3 region: CASSFGTSVYEQYF. DNA for the CDR3: TGTGCCAGCAGCTTTGGGACTAGCGTCTACGAGCAGTACTTC.

The V gene is TRBV2, the J gene TRBJ1-2; possibly TRBD1 for D (5 bases). V was trimmed by 6 bases and J by 0 bases, leaving 17 bases between them. Germline V CDR1 and CDR2: SNHLY, FYNNEI. This CDR3 has 16 residues. CDR3 nucleotides: TGTGCCAGCAGGGGGGGAGGAAGTACGCCTAACTATGGCTACACCTTC. Translated, it gives CASRGGGSTPNYGYTF.

This chain uses TRBV7-9 with TRBJ1-6, with no clear D. The CDR3 length is 14 residues. V lost 8 bases to trimming and J lost 9 bases, with 17 bases between them. Germline V gene sequence: CDR1 SEHNR, CDR2 FQNEAQ (reference sequence). CDR3 bases: TGTGCCAGCTCCCCCGCGACTGAGGGTTCACCCCTCCACTTT. The encoded protein is CASSPATEGSPLHF.

The rearrangement uses TRBV2 and TRBJ2-7, with D perhaps TRBD1 (5 bases). Germline lookup yields CDR1 SNHLY and CDR2 FYNNEI. This CDR3 spans 13 amino acids. V lost 11 bases to trimming and J lost 0 bases, with 14 bases between them. CDR3 amino acids: CAERGPSSYEQYF. The CDR3, as DNA: TGTGCCGAAAGGGGCCCATCCTCCTACGAGCAGTACTTC.

In its sample, this clone was seen once. The rearrangement links TRBV10-1 to TRBJ2-2; no definite D call. This CDR3 contains 17 residues. CDR1 is WNHNN, CDR2 SYGVQD, per germline (reference sequence). Trimming took 4 bases from V and 5 from J, leaving 20 bases between them. Here the CDR3 reads CASSGNSRRGRTGELFF. CDR3 DNA: TGCGCCAGCAGTGGAAACAGCAGGCGTGGTCGAACCGGGGAGCTGTTTTTT.

In this sample, this clone turned up a few times. J is TRBJ2-3 and V is TRBV27, with TRBD2 identical over 15 bases. V trimming: 5 bases; J trimming: 2 bases; junction bases outside the gene matches: 11. CDR3 length equals 19 residues. Per germline, CDR1 MNHEY and CDR2 SMNVEV (reference sequence). CDR3 nucleotides: TGTGCCAGCAGTCCCCCCCCCGGGACTAGCGGGAGGAACACAGATACGCAGTATTTT. This codes for CASSPPPGTSGRNTDTQYF.

The chain is built from TRBV5-1 and TRBJ2-2; no clear D gene. From germline, CDR1 is SGHRS and CDR2 YFSETQ. V lost 6 bases and J lost 4, with 13 bases in between. This CDR3 comprises 14 residues. CDR3 nucleotide sequence: TGCGCCAGCATCCCCGACACCTTCACCGGGGAGCTGTTTTTT. Its translation: CASIPDTFTGELFF. Looking up the rest from reference TRBV5-1 and TRBJ2-2 gives the full variable domain: KAGVTQTPRYLIKTRGQQVTLSCSPISGHRSVSWYQQTPGQGLQFLFEYFSETQRNKGNFPGRFSGRQFSNSRSEMNVSTLELGDSALYLCASIPDTFTGELFFGEGSRLTVL.

V is TRBV5-5 and J is TRBJ2-2, with a weak D call TRBD2 (5 bases). V was trimmed by 0 bases and J by 5 bases, leaving 14 bases between them. Germline CDR1 and CDR2: SGHKS and YYEKEE (reference sequence). The CDR3 sequence is 16 residues long. Written as DNA, the CDR3 is TGTGCCAGCAGCTTGGTGTTTGAGGGCCGAACCGGGGAGCTGTTTTTT. Its translation: CASSLVFEGRTGELFF.

This clone was recorded only once. The chain employs TRBV21-1 and TRBJ1-2; the D call in the table, TRBD1, was not verified against the DNA. TRBV21-1 is listed as a pseudogene. CDR3 length: 14 amino acids. The CDR3: CASSKVRQGRGYTF. The CDR3 DNA reads TGTGCCAGCAGCAAAGTCAGACAGGGGCGCGGCTACACCTTC.

This clone showed up just a few times. This chain joins TRBV2 and TRBJ2-7, with D perhaps matching TRBD1 (5 bases). Deletions cut 3 bases from V and 4 bases from J, with 7 bases between. CDR1 is SNHLY, CDR2 FYNNEI, per germline. The CDR3 contains 12 residues. As DNA, the CDR3 is TGTGCCAGCAGTGAGTCAGGGTACGAGCAGTACTTC. Residues: CASSESGYEQYF.

V is TRBV6-1 and J is TRBJ2-2; tentative D call: TRBD1 (5 bases). V was shortened by 7 bases and J by 0 bases, with 6 bases between the two germline ends. The CDR3 extends over 13 amino acids. Germline V lookup: CDR1 MNHNS, CDR2 SASEGT. The CDR3 DNA reads as TGTGCCAGCAAGACAGCGAACACCGGGGAGCTGTTTTTT. Translated: CASKTANTGELFF.

The chain employs TRBV28 and TRBJ1-1; TRBD1 agrees at 10 bases. The trim removed 2 bases at V and 7 bases at J, leaving 4 bases unmatched. Germline V gene sequence: CDR1 MDHEN, CDR2 SYDVKM. The CDR3 sequence is 14 residues long. CDR3 DNA sequence: TGTGCCAGCAGTTTACCTGACAGGGGGCGTGAAGCTTTCTTT. The encoded protein is CASSLPDRGREAFF.

The chain carries TRBV7-9 and TRBJ2-1; 14 bases map to TRBD2. This CDR3 contains 19 residues. Germline assignment: CDR1 SEHNR and CDR2 FQNEAQ (reference sequence). V was pared by 5 bases and J by 3 bases, with 12 bases of the junction left unmatched. The CDR3 DNA reads TGTGCCAGCAGCGAAGGGACTAGCGGGAGTCGGGCCCTCTACAATGAGCAGTTCTTC. This sequence encodes CASSEGTSGSRALYNEQFF.

The chain combines TRBV9 with TRBJ2-5, with D perhaps TRBD1 (6 bases). The CDR3 has 14 residues. Germline CDR1 and CDR2: SGDLS and YYNGEE. V dropped 0 bases and J dropped 2 bases, with 8 bases sitting between them. CDR3 region: CASSVGTDQETQYF. The CDR3 DNA sequence: TGTGCCAGCAGCGTAGGGACAGATCAAGAGACCCAGTACTTC.

The chain uses TRBV23-1 and TRBJ2-7; 8 bases agree with TRBD1. TRBV23-1 is placed among ORFs of uncertain function. V shed 2 bases, J shed 2 bases, and the junction held 8 bases outside the gene matches. The CDR3 totals 16 residues. The CDR3: CASSQPDRGRTYEQYF. CDR3 DNA sequence: TGCGCCAGCAGTCAACCCGACAGGGGACGCACCTACGAGCAGTACTTC.

V gene TRBV6-1 combines with J gene TRBJ2-1, with a possible D match to TRBD2 (7 bases). Trimming removed 7 bases at V and 7 bases at J, with 20 bases between. CDR3 length equals 15 residues. Germline-derived CDR1 and CDR2 are MNHNS and SASEGT. The CDR3 DNA follows: TGTGCCAGCACCCCGGGGAGGGTTGGGACAAATGAGCAGTTCTTC. Amino acid sequence: CASTPGRVGTNEQFF.

This chain links TRBV15 with TRBJ2-3; 7 bases agree with TRBD1. Unmatched junction bases numbered 3, after V lost 1 base and J lost 2 bases. CDR1 is LNHNV, CDR2 YYDKDF, per germline (reference sequence). This CDR3 has 15 residues. This CDR3 reads CATSRGQGDTDTQYF. The CDR3 coding sequence is TGTGCCACCAGCAGAGGACAGGGAGACACAGATACGCAGTATTTT.

The rearrangement uses TRBV7-7 and TRBJ2-1, with 8 bases fitting TRBD2. V dropped 2 bases and J dropped 6; count of bases not matched to a gene: 9. Germline CDR1 SSHAT, CDR2 FNYEAQ (reference sequence). The CDR3 totals 16 residues. CDR3 region: CASSLTPAGGINEQFF. The CDR3 DNA reads TGTGCCAGCAGCTTAACCCCGGCGGGAGGAATCAATGAGCAGTTCTTC.

This clone was counted between two and nine times. V gene TRBV4-1 combines with J gene TRBJ1-4; D not certain. This CDR3 region has 15 residues. Germline CDR1 MGHRA, CDR2 YSYEKL. V lost 2 bases, J lost 6 bases, and 13 bases lay in between. The CDR3 nucleotides are TGCGCCAGCAGCCAACTCCCAACGGTTGATGAAAAACTGTTTTTT. This encodes CASSQLPTVDEKLFF.

With respect to this clone: It differs at one base from a far larger clone, so likely a read error. The sample holds other DNA sequences that translate to the same CDR3. This chain links TRBV2 with TRBJ2-7; D may be TRBD1 (5 bases). Germline V gives CDR1 SNHLY, CDR2 FYNNEI. The CDR3 spans 14 residues. The CDR3 reads CASSEETPQVEQYF. As DNA, the CDR3 is TGTGCCAGCAGCGAAGAGACCCCACAGGTAGAGCAGTACTTC.

J is TRBJ2-3 and V is TRBV7-9; the D gene is possibly TRBD2 (5 bases). The V end was cut by 4 bases, the J end by 2 bases, with 16 bases between. This CDR3 is 16 amino acids long. In germline, CDR1 is SEHNR, CDR2 FQNEAQ (reference sequence). As DNA, the CDR3 is TGTGCCAGCAGCTACCGGGCTAGCCGATACACAGATACGCAGTATTTT. The encoded protein is CASSYRASRYTDTQYF.

The gene calls are TRBV7-9 and TRBJ2-1; possible D gene TRBD2, 5 bases. Germline-derived CDR1 and CDR2 are SEHNR and FQNEAQ (reference sequence). The CDR3 totals 15 residues. V shed 1 base and J shed 7 bases, with 14 bases lying between them. The CDR3 DNA reads as TGTGCCAGCAGCTTAGTCGGCGGGTCGGGGAATGAGCAGTTCTTC. It encodes CASSLVGGSGNEQFF.